Listed below are T cell receptor beta chains from one sample, sequenced in a study of relationships among human T cell subsets. Each CDR3 protein gets one entry after TCRdb re-called the multiplex PCR reads with MiXCR. Of over 14,000 distinct CDR3 sequences detected, 62% appear once; the ten largest clones hold about 32%. Material: total T cells sorted from blood. These receptors were obtained from a man between 35 and 55 years old in good health. Each CDR3 is given with its conserved first and last residue. Expanded clones get a size class; other rows say once, few or many, or leave the size out.

j_call clone_size v_call cdr3_aa
TRBJ2-5 - TRBV12-3/TRBV12-4 CASSQRGGQETQYF
TRBJ2-5 - TRBV6-1 CASRTQGTSGSYGETQYF
TRBJ2-3 - TRBV18 CASSPKSGDSDTQYF
TRBJ2-5 few TRBV11-2 CASSSSGGPYQETQYF
TRBJ2-1 - TRBV20-1 CSARVHSYNEQFF
TRBJ1-1 - TRBV6-1 CASSERLDRAAFF
TRBJ1-1 - TRBV18 CASSQVPENTEAFF
TRBJ2-3 - TRBV6-1 CASSGFGLRTDTQYF
TRBJ1-2 - TRBV13 CASRPPGPVGYGYTF
TRBJ2-1 - TRBV7-9 CASSPPGGFYNEQFF
TRBJ2-5 few TRBV29-1 CSVVDLATGRETQYF
TRBJ2-3 - TRBV6-4 CASSDGESGTDTQYF
TRBJ1-2 - TRBV6-6 CASGAGGFGYTF
TRBJ2-7 - TRBV30 CAWSRLSSYEQYF
TRBJ1-1 - TRBV4-1 CASSQTALRTEAFF
TRBJ2-7 few TRBV11-2 CASSSPGTSYEQYF
TRBJ2-5 few TRBV12-3/TRBV12-4 CASRPTGGETQYF
TRBJ1-1 - TRBV11-2 CASSLDVNTEAFF
TRBJ2-1 - TRBV28 CASSESAQGRGGYREFF
TRBJ1-3 few TRBV11-2 CASSPLKGNSGNTIYF
TRBJ1-1 - TRBV6-1 CASSEEGGGHPEAFF
TRBJ1-5 few TRBV4-1 CASSQDGGAGNQPQHF